A single TCR beta chain is shown here with its context. The antigen is not known. This sample was included in a study of blood T cells in healthy people across ages. Study-level results: As age increased, TCR beta diversity per million T cells fell in a roughly linear fashion.

Whenever a sample was processed, at least 6.5 million PBMCs were isolated. Total RNA, at least 5 micrograms per sample, was extracted from PBMCs. This CDR3 is built from 14 residues. The germline gives CDR1 MDHEN, CDR2 SYDVKM. V was shortened by 1 base and J by 5 bases, with 11 bases between the two germline ends. Combining a sample-barcoded 5' primer with a J-beta primer mix, a second PCR ran for roughly 6 to 12 cycles. Every sample returned 2.5 million or more CDR3-containing paired-end reads. Via MiXCR, TCRdb re-called the 5' RACE reads, giving one row per CDR3 protein. The sample carries approximately 600,000 distinct CDR3 sequences, under 70% recorded once.

This receptor was obtained from a man in his sixties in good health. The genes are TRBV28 and TRBJ2-5, with D unclear. The specimen was blood. The CDR3 region is CASSLSLTRETQYF. CDR3 sequence (DNA): TGTGCCAGCAGTTTATCTCTGACGCGGGAGACCCAGTACTTC.